Below are 21 T cell receptor beta chains sequenced from a single sample in a study of beta chain features in type 1 diabetes. The investigators reverse transcribed all of the isolated RNA, so they sequenced expressed TCRB transcripts. Libraries were prepared by immunoSEQ multiplex PCR; TCRdb keeps only in-frame clonotypes and omits some of them. This table has hundreds of thousands of clones, roughly a sixth appearing once. Material: naive CD4+ T cells from blood. Receptors were obtained from a woman between 18 and 29 years old in good health.

The gene calls are TRBV19 and TRBJ2-3; no definite D call. V was clipped by 3 bases and J by 8 bases, with 18 bases between them. The CDR3 consists of 15 residues. Germline V gives CDR1 LNHDA, CDR2 SQIVND (reference sequence). This CDR3 is CASSMRPANPVTQYF. CDR3 bases: TGTGCCAGTAGTATGCGGCCCGCCAACCCAGTTACGCAGTATTTT.

Here the CDR3 reads CASSERGDRGAYGYTF. The CDR3 bases are TGTGCCAGCAGTGAAAGGGGAGACAGGGGCGCCTATGGCTACACCTTC. The gene calls are TRBV2 and TRBJ1-2; 8 nucleotides agree with TRBD1. Per germline, CDR1 SNHLY and CDR2 FYNNEI. This CDR3 comprises 16 residues. V trimming: 2 bases; J trimming: 4 bases; junction bases outside the gene matches: 9.

Only a few counts were recorded for this clone. V usage is TRBV18 and J usage is TRBJ2-4; 10 bases line up with TRBD1. The J segment lost 7 bases and the V segment lost 6 bases, leaving 9 bases of the junction unmatched. This CDR3 is 15 amino acids long. The germline V gene has CDR1 KGHSH and CDR2 LQKENI. In nucleotides, the CDR3 is TGTGCCAGCTCTCAAGCGACAGGGGGCGGGAACATTCAGTACTTC. Protein product: CASSQATGGGNIQYF.

This clone was observed a few times. The chain employs TRBV10-2 and TRBJ1-1, with a weak D call TRBD1 (6 bases). Germline V gene sequence: CDR1 WSHSY, CDR2 SAAADI. V dropped 2 bases and J dropped 10 bases, with 14 bases sitting between them. The CDR3 consists of 13 residues. This chain's CDR3 is CASSEAGAHGAFF. The CDR3 DNA is TGCGCCAGCAGTGAGGCAGGGGCTCATGGAGCTTTCTTT.

There are a few counts of this clone. The chain couples TRBV6-1 to TRBJ1-1, with D hard to call. V lost 5 bases and J lost 2, with 6 bases in between. The CDR3 totals 12 residues. Germline V lookup: CDR1 MNHNS, CDR2 SASEGT. DNA of the CDR3: TGTGCCAGCAGTTCGGTAAACACTGAAGCTTTCTTT. It codes for CASSSVNTEAFF.

This chain links TRBV19 with TRBJ2-2, with TRBD1 identical over 8 bases. Trimming cost V 5 bases and J 3 bases; bases outside gene matches: 11. This CDR3 is 17 amino acids long. Germline CDR1 and CDR2: LNHDA and SQIVND (reference sequence). The CDR3 bases are TGTGCCAGTAGTGTCCCGGGACAGGTGCTAGACACCGGGGAGCTGTTTTTT. This translates into CASSVPGQVLDTGELFF.

J is TRBJ2-7 and V is TRBV9, with 8 positions matching TRBD1. Germline V gives CDR1 SGDLS, CDR2 YYNGEE. The ends lost 3 bases at V and 4 bases at J; junction bases unmatched: 9. The CDR3 length is 15 residues. The CDR3 DNA reads TGTGCCAGCAGCGGGACCGGGACAGGAGAATACGAGCAGTACTTC. This translates into CASSGTGTGEYEQYF.

V and J are TRBV11-2 and TRBJ1-4; TRBD1 matches at 7 bases. The CDR3 is 12 residues long. The germline V gene encodes CDR1 SGHAT and CDR2 FQNNGV. V dropped 3 bases and J dropped 10; count of bases not matched to a gene: 2. CDR3 protein: CASSFAGGKLFF. Here the CDR3 DNA reads TGTGCCAGCAGCTTCGCAGGGGGAAAACTGTTTTTT.

This clone was counted only a few times. The V call is TRBV6-1, the J call TRBJ1-5; no firm D call. V lost 0 bases and J 2 bases, leaving 5 bases between the germline ends. Germline lookup yields CDR1 MNHNS and CDR2 SASEGT. The CDR3 sequence is 14 residues long. The DNA for the CDR3 is TGTGCCAGCAGTGAAGCGTGGGGCAATCAGCCCCAGCATTTT. This encodes CASSEAWGNQPQHF.

The table lists this clone with a few counts. The V and J genes are TRBV18 and TRBJ2-1, with D unclear. V shed 3 bases and J shed 6 bases, with 15 bases lying between them. CDR3 length: 15 residues. Germline-derived CDR1 and CDR2 are KGHSH and LQKENI. CDR3 nucleotide sequence: TGTGCCAGCTCACCTACTCTCTCGTTGGGCAATGAGCAGTTCTTC. Its protein product is CASSPTLSLGNEQFF.

Only a few counts were recorded for this clone. The chain employs TRBV7-2 and TRBJ2-7; the D gene is possibly TRBD1 (6 bases). V dropped 5 bases and J dropped 4 bases, with 18 bases sitting between them. The V gene's germline CDR1 is SGHTA and CDR2 FQGNSA. There are 15 residues in the CDR3. This chain's CDR3 is CASSPRGQGWYEQYF. The CDR3 DNA reads TGTGCCAGCAGCCCTCGCGGCCAGGGGTGGTACGAGCAGTACTTC.

This clone occurred many times. The CDR3 DNA is TGTGCCAGTAGCCAGGGGCGCAGCTCCTACAATGAGCAGTTCTTC. This translates into CASSQGRSSYNEQFF. This chain uses TRBV19 with TRBJ2-1, with D possibly matching TRBD1 (6 bases). This CDR3 contains 15 residues. The germline gives CDR1 LNHDA, CDR2 SQIVND (reference sequence). V gave up 6 bases and J gave up 0 bases, with 12 bases separating them.

About this clone itself: Distinct nucleotide sequences in the sample also encode this CDR3. V gene TRBV7-9 combines with J gene TRBJ2-3, with 7 bases identical to TRBD2. Unmatched junction bases numbered 8, after V lost 5 bases and J lost 3 bases. The CDR3 spans 15 residues. Germline CDR1 is SEHNR and CDR2 is FQNEAQ (reference sequence). CDR3 region: CASSLGTTRTDTQYF. The DNA for the CDR3 is TGTGCCAGCAGCCTAGGGACTACCCGGACAGATACGCAGTATTTT.

This clone has more than one count but fewer than ten. The chain links TRBV7-9 to TRBJ1-5; the D gene is possibly TRBD1 (6 bases). Germline V gene sequence: CDR1 SEHNR, CDR2 FQNEAQ (reference sequence). This CDR3 spans 13 amino acids. Trimming took off 3 bases at V and 7 bases at J, with 10 bases between the two ends. CDR3 residues: CASSFARGQPQHF. In nucleotides, the CDR3 is TGTGCCAGCAGCTTTGCGAGGGGGCAGCCCCAGCATTTT.

This clone appeared a single time. The chain joins TRBV11-2 to TRBJ2-5; D possibly uses TRBD1 or TRBD2 (5 bases each). The germline V gene has CDR1 SGHAT and CDR2 FQNNGV. Trimming shortened V by 5 bases and J by 4 bases, and 11 bases separated the two germline ends. CDR3 length: 13 amino acids. CDR3 residues: CASSQMGVETQYF. CDR3 nucleotides: TGTGCCAGCAGCCAAATGGGGGTAGAGACCCAGTACTTC.

V and J are TRBV5-5 and TRBJ1-1; D unresolved. Germline V gene sequence: CDR1 SGHKS, CDR2 YYEKEE (reference sequence). Between the trimmed V and J ends, which lost 0 bases and 1 base, there was a span of 7 bases. This CDR3 region has 14 residues. The CDR3 nucleotides read TGTGCCAGCAGCTTGGTAGGGCAGAACACTGAAGCTTTCTTT. Encoded protein: CASSLVGQNTEAFF.

The chain joins TRBV6-5 to TRBJ2-3, with TRBD2 matching 8 bases. Germline V gives CDR1 MNHEY, CDR2 SVGAGI. Unmatched junction bases numbered 8, after V lost 5 bases and J lost 4 bases. The CDR3 covers 15 residues. The CDR3 nucleotides are TGTGCCAGCAGTGCCCTAGCGGGCAGGGCAGATACGCAGTATTTT. Translation: CASSALAGRADTQYF.

This clone was seen a few times. The chain has TRBV2 and TRBJ2-7, with no clear D. The ends were cut back, 3 bases at V and 0 bases at J, with 9 bases in the middle. The germline V gene encodes CDR1 SNHLY and CDR2 FYNNEI. The CDR3 runs to 14 residues. This CDR3 is CASSDATNSYEQYF. The CDR3 DNA reads as TGTGCCAGCAGTGACGCGACAAACTCCTACGAGCAGTACTTC.

The V gene is TRBV9, the J gene TRBJ2-1, with no clear D. The CDR3 sequence is 20 residues long. V lost 4 bases to trimming and J lost 0 bases, with 26 bases between them. Germline CDR1 reads SGDLS; CDR2 reads YYNGEE. CDR3 nucleotide sequence: TGTGCCAGCAGCACCCCGTCGGCCTTTCCTAGGCCCCCCTCCTACAATGAGCAGTTCTTC. The encoded protein is CASSTPSAFPRPPSYNEQFF.

This clone was recorded only once. Other DNA sequences in the sample encode the same CDR3. The V call is TRBV5-1, the J call TRBJ2-1, with D possibly being TRBD1 (5 bases). The CDR3 extends over 16 amino acids. Trimming removed 4 bases at V and 0 bases at J, with 14 bases between. CDR1 is SGHRS, CDR2 YFSETQ, per germline. The CDR3 DNA sequence: TGCGCCAGCAGCCTGGGGCCGGTAATCTCCTACAATGAGCAGTTCTTC. Its translation is CASSLGPVISYNEQFF.

The chain carries TRBV5-1 and TRBJ2-2; D unresolved. The CDR3 covers 15 residues. V lost 6 bases and J 5 bases, leaving 17 bases between the germline ends. Germline V CDR1 and CDR2: SGHRS, YFSETQ. For the CDR3, the DNA is TGCGCCAGCAACCCGTCGGCAGGAATAACCGGGGAGCTGTTTTTT. Protein sequence: CASNPSAGITGELFF.